The sequence of this T cell receptor (beta chain) was determined in a study of technical replicates of blood from several donors. The germline CDR1 and CDR2 sequences are MGHDK and SYGVNS. V was pared by 2 bases and J by 6 bases, with 8 bases between. CDR3 length: 13 residues. Libraries were prepared by immunoSEQ multiplex PCR; TCRdb keeps only in-frame clonotypes and omits some of them. The sample carries about 85,000 clones, about 95% recorded once. The TCR originated in a human donor in good health. The sequencing sample was made of T cells isolated from PBMCs. The rearrangement uses TRBV25-1 and TRBJ1-3; D gene ambiguous. The CDR3 spells CASSETGPNTIYF. The CDR3 DNA is TGTGCCAGCAGTGAAACCGGTCCAAACACCATATATTTT.